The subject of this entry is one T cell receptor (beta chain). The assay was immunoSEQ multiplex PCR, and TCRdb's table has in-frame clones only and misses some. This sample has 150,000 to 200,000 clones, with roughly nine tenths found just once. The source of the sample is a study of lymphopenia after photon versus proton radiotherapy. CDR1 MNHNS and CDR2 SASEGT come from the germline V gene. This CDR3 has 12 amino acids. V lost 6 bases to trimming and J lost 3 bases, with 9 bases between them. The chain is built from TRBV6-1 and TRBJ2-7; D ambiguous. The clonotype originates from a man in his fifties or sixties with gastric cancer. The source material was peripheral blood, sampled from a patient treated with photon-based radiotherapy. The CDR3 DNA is TGTGCCAGCAGCCAGGACCGCTACGAGCAGTACTTC. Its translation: CASSQDRYEQYF.